Given below is one T cell receptor beta chain in context. The source of the sample is a study of cytomegalovirus exposure and HLA in healthy donors. 13 Jbeta primers and 60 Vbeta primers were used for the PCR. Sequencing was performed with immunoSEQ multiplex PCR; in TCRdb, only in-frame clones are kept and a portion is missing. Here the sample spans about 150,000 clones, about 74% being singletons. Trimming cost V 7 bases and J 4 bases, with 19 bases left between them. This CDR3 has 15 amino acids. Per germline, CDR1 SEHNR and CDR2 FQNEAQ (reference sequence). V gene TRBV7-9 combines with J gene TRBJ1-2; TRBD1 is a possible D gene (5 bases). The receptor was derived from a man in his forties in good health and CMV-seropositive. The specimen sequenced was PBMCs. The CDR3 region has the DNA TGTGCCAGCAATTCCGTCGCGGGGGGGACCTATGGCTACACCTTC. Translating gives CASNSVAGGTYGYTF.